These 18 T cell receptor beta chains were all obtained from the same sample, sequenced in a study of CD8+ T cells in alopecia areata. Specified treatment: oral pan-JAK inhibitor, 5-10 mg twice daily. TCR sequencing used cDNA made by reverse transcription of extracted RNA. Repertoires were generated with immunoSEQ multiplex PCR, while TCRdb's copy carries only in-frame clones and drops some. This sample has some 96,000 clones; around 60% occur once, and the top ten carry 15% to 17%. The starting material was CD8+ T cells sorted from blood, obtained at week 4, from a patient treated with tofacitinib. The receptors shown here come from a human donor with alopecia areata.

This clone was counted a few times. V and J are TRBV5-4 and TRBJ2-7; 9 bases fit TRBD1. This CDR3 spans 15 amino acids. V gave up 0 bases and J gave up 0 bases; unmatched junction bases: 1. Germline CDR1 SGHNT, CDR2 YYREEE (reference sequence). Written as DNA, the CDR3 is TGTGCCAGCAGCTTGGAGACAGGGGGCTCCTACGAGCAGTACTTC. It is translated as CASSLETGGSYEQYF.

J is TRBJ2-3 and V is TRBV5-6; the match to TRBD1 covers 7 bases. Germline-derived CDR1 and CDR2 are SGHDT and YYEEEE. The V segment lost 1 base and the J segment 2 bases; nucleotides outside the gene matches: 7. CDR3 length: 16 residues. CDR3 sequence reads: CASSLMGQLHTDTQYF. In nucleotides, the CDR3 is TGTGCCAGCAGCTTGATGGGACAGCTACACACAGATACGCAGTATTTT.

V gene TRBV29-1 combines with J gene TRBJ1-2; no clear D gene. The V gene's germline CDR1 is SQVTM and CDR2 ANQGSEA. The CDR3 has 12 amino acids. Deletions cut 4 bases from V and 8 bases from J, with 14 bases between. The DNA for the CDR3 is TGCAGCGTTGCAGACCAACTGCCCGGCTACACCTTC. Protein sequence: CSVADQLPGYTF.

V and J are TRBV28 and TRBJ2-5; TRBD1 agrees at 8 bases. The V gene's germline CDR1 is MDHEN and CDR2 SYDVKM. This CDR3 comprises 14 residues. V trimming: 5 bases; J trimming: 8 bases; junction bases outside the gene matches: 10. The CDR3 DNA follows: TGTGCCAGCAGTCGACCGACAGGGGAGAAAACCCAGTACTTC. Its translation: CASSRPTGEKTQYF.

This chain connects TRBV2 to TRBJ1-5, with D hard to call. CDR1 and CDR2 (germline): SNHLY, FYNNEI. The length of the CDR3 is 15 residues. Between the trimmed V and J ends, which lost 3 bases and 2 bases, there was a span of 11 bases. Here the CDR3 DNA reads TGTGCCAGCAGTGATACCGTTAGCGGCAATCAGCCCCAGCATTTT. Translation: CASSDTVSGNQPQHF. The whole variable domain, filled in from reference TRBV2 and TRBJ1-5, reads EPEVTQTPSHQVTQMGQEVILRCVPISNHLYFYWYRQILGQKVEFLVSFYNNEISEKSEIFDDQFSVERPDGSNFTLKIRSTKLEDSAMYFCASSDTVSGNQPQHFGDGTRLSIL.

This clone was detected a few times. This chain uses TRBV19 with TRBJ1-1; D is ambiguous. CDR1 and CDR2 (germline): LNHDA, SQIVND (reference sequence). The CDR3 has 15 amino acids. Trimming took off 3 bases at V and 2 bases at J, with 13 bases between the two ends. For the CDR3, the DNA is TGTGCCAGTAGTATCGGACCGAATCCTAACACTGAAGCTTTCTTT. Its translation is CASSIGPNPNTEAFF. The full variable domain, with the rest looked up from reference TRBV19 and TRBJ1-1, is DGGITQSPKYLFRKEGQNVTLSCEQNLNHDAMYWYRQDPGQGLRLIYYSQIVNDFQKGDIAEGYSVSREKKESFPLTVTSAQKNPTAFYLCASSIGPNPNTEAFFGQGTRLTVV.

Details on this clone: This specimen includes other DNA sequences encoding the same CDR3. This chain links TRBV4-1 with TRBJ1-2, with no clear D. The CDR3 covers 13 residues. Germline V gives CDR1 MGHRA, CDR2 YSYEKL. The V end was cut by 0 bases, the J end by 3 bases, with 5 bases between. The DNA for the CDR3 is TGCGCCAGCAGCCAAGACGGATACTATGGCTACACCTTC. Translation: CASSQDGYYGYTF.

This sequence joins TRBV29-1 and TRBJ2-2; 9 positions match TRBD1. Germline values: CDR1 SQVTM, CDR2 ANQGSEA. Trimming cost V 6 bases and J 4 bases; bases outside gene matches: 12. The CDR3 has 16 amino acids. CDR3 nucleotide sequence: TGCAGCGTCTCTGGGACAGGGAAAGGGCGCACCGGGGAGCTGTTTTTT. Translated: CSVSGTGKGRTGELFF.

This clone was counted between two and nine times. The rearrangement uses TRBV7-9 and TRBJ2-3; tentatively, D is TRBD2 (5 bases). The CDR3 length is 17 residues. V lost 5 bases to trimming and J lost 6 bases, with 24 bases between them. Germline-derived CDR1 and CDR2 are SEHNR and FQNEAQ (reference sequence). The CDR3: CASSPDGSPLGLDTQYF. CDR3 sequence (DNA): TGTGCCAGCAGCCCGGACGGATCTCCCCTAGGACTGGATACGCAGTATTTT.

The chain joins TRBV5-1 to TRBJ1-1; no firm D call. This CDR3 contains 12 residues. V lost 4 bases and J lost 1, with 5 bases in between. Looked up from germline, CDR1 is SGHRS and CDR2 is YFSETQ. The CDR3 nucleotides read TGCGCCAGCAGCGAAGGGAACACTGAAGCTTTCTTT. Its translation is CASSEGNTEAFF.

The chain recombines TRBV5-1 with TRBJ1-2; weak D call: TRBD1 (5 bases). The CDR3 runs 14 residues. Trimming stripped 4 bases from V and 2 bases from J, with 12 bases between. Germline CDR1 and CDR2: SGHRS and YFSETQ. The CDR3 bases are TGCGCCAGCAGCGAAGGTTGGGGGAACTATGGCTACACCTTC. Residues: CASSEGWGNYGYTF.

The V and J genes are TRBV5-1 and TRBJ1-1; D is uncertain. Germline V gene sequence: CDR1 SGHRS, CDR2 YFSETQ. The CDR3 runs 14 residues. Deletions cut 1 base from V and 1 base from J, with 8 bases between. The CDR3 bases are TGCGCCAGCAGCTTGTTGGGTAGGAACACTGAAGCTTTCTTT. Protein sequence: CASSLLGRNTEAFF. The full variable domain, its missing parts supplied by reference TRBV5-1 and TRBJ1-1, is KAGVTQTPRYLIKTRGQQVTLSCSPISGHRSVSWYQQTPGQGLQFLFEYFSETQRNKGNFPGRFSGRQFSNSRSEMNVSTLELGDSALYLCASSLLGRNTEAFFGQGTRLTVV.

This rearrangement joins TRBV9 to TRBJ1-1; D uncertain. The CDR3 is 15 residues long. Germline V gene lookup returns CDR1 SGDLS and CDR2 YYNGEE. V dropped 4 bases and J dropped 0 bases, with 13 bases sitting between them. The CDR3 nucleotides read TGTGCCAGCAGCCCCGCAGGAAGAATGAACACTGAAGCTTTCTTT. It is translated as CASSPAGRMNTEAFF.

This rearrangement joins TRBV30 to TRBJ2-7; D remains unclear. V lost 0 bases and J 0 bases, leaving 9 bases between the germline ends. The CDR3 covers 14 residues. The V gene's germline CDR1 is GTSNPN and CDR2 SVGIG (reference sequence). CDR3 DNA: TGTGCCTGGAGTGTAAAGGGCAACTCCTACGAGCAGTACTTC. It encodes CAWSVKGNSYEQYF.

This clone showed up just once. This sample includes further DNA sequences coding for the same CDR3. The chain is built from TRBV7-9 and TRBJ1-1, with D uncertain. Germline V gene data show CDR1 as SEHNR and CDR2 as FQNEAQ (reference sequence). The CDR3 spans 11 residues. V was pared by 6 bases and J by 1 base, with 3 bases between. The CDR3 reads CASRGNTEAFF. DNA for the CDR3: TGTGCCAGCAGGGGGAACACTGAAGCTTTCTTT.

The chain links TRBV10-1 to TRBJ2-3; perhaps D is TRBD1 or TRBD2 (5 bases each). This CDR3 region has 14 residues. The V end lost 4 bases, the J end lost 13 bases, and 21 bases lay between the germline ends. The germline V gene encodes CDR1 WNHNN and CDR2 SYGVQD (reference sequence). CDR3 nucleotide sequence: TGCGCCAGCAGTGTCAGGGAAGAGGGATCCTACGAGTATTTT. It encodes CASSVREEGSYEYF.

This clone has only one observation. This chain uses TRBV27 with TRBJ1-2; no clear D. CDR1 is MNHEY, CDR2 SMNVEV, per germline (reference sequence). This CDR3 spans 13 amino acids. Deletions cut 3 bases from V and 2 bases from J, with 7 bases between. The CDR3 sequence: CASSLNGNYGYTF. Written as DNA, the CDR3 is TGTGCCAGCAGTTTGAACGGAAACTATGGCTACACCTTC.

V and J are TRBV2 and TRBJ1-2; no clear D gene. V was shortened by 6 bases and J by 5 bases, with 16 bases between the two germline ends. Germline V gives CDR1 SNHLY, CDR2 FYNNEI. The CDR3 runs to 14 residues. As DNA, the CDR3 is TGTGCCAGCAGGCCTGTCATACCTGTTTATGGCTACACCTTC. This codes for CASRPVIPVYGYTF.